The entry that follows covers one T cell receptor beta chain sequence. Its cognate antigen is unknown. CDR1 GTSNPN and CDR2 SVGIG come from the germline V gene (reference sequence). After removal of 5 bases from V and 5 bases from J, the junction contained 14 bases not matched to a gene. This CDR3 has 15 residues. The data are from a study of T cells in localized non-small cell lung cancer. Findings and limits, study-wide: There was higher T cell clonality in uninvolved adjacent lung than in tumor, and it was highest there.

The table came from immunoSEQ multiplex PCR; TCRdb's copy has only in-frame clones and leaves some out. The repertoire holds 25,000 to 35,000 clones, with roughly 80% as singletons. V usage is TRBV30 and J usage is TRBJ1-1; the match to TRBD1 covers 7 bases. The material sequenced was peripheral blood mononuclear cells, taken before any cancer treatment. This sequence originates from a man aged 40-75 years with stage III lung adenocarcinoma. CDR3 nucleotides: TGTGCCTGGGGGAGACTCAAACAGGGGCAGACTGAAGCTTTCTTT. Translation gives CAWGRLKQGQTEAFF.